This TCR beta chain derives from a study of identical twins. The CDR3 spans 15 residues. The germline CDR1 and CDR2 sequences are SGHAT and FQNNGV. V lost 4 bases to trimming and J lost 9 bases, with 16 bases between them. Overall study findings and caveats: Models came in too low on out-of-frame TCR alpha sharing in monozygotic twins. Memory repertoires showed no such pattern, whereas abundant cord blood beta clonotypes carried fewer insertions.

This clonotype has at least ten counts. Its antigen is currently unknown. Unique molecular identifiers were present on the cDNA, and a universal primer site came from template switching. TCRdb processed the 5' RACE reads anew with MiXCR; each CDR3 protein has one entry. The repertoire has 250,000 to 350,000 distinct CDR3 sequences, under 9% of them found once; the top ten carry approximately 2.1%. The data were also submitted as part of a second study, on yellow fever vaccine responses in identical twins.

The clonotype was recovered from a woman in her late teens or twenties in good health. Specimen: memory (CD45RO+) T cells sorted from blood. V gene TRBV11-2 combines with J gene TRBJ1-6; no definite D call. Written as DNA, the CDR3 is TGTGCCAGCAGCTCCCTCGGGGTCCGGAGTTCACCCCTCCACTTT. Amino acid sequence: CASSSLGVRSSPLHF.